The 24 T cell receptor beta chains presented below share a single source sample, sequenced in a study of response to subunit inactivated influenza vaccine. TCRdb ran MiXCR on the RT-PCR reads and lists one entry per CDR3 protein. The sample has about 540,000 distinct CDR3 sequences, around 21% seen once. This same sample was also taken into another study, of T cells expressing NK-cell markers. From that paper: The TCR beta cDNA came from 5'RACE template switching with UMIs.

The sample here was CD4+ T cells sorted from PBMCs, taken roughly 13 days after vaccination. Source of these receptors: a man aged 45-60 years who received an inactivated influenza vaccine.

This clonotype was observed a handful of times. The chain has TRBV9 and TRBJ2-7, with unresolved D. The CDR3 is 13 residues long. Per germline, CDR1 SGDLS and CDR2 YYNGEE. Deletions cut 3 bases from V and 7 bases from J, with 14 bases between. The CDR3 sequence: CASSADDKGEQYF. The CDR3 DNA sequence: TGTGCCAGCAGCGCGGATGACAAGGGAGAGCAGTACTTC.

CDR3 DNA sequence: TGTGCCACCAGTGGGGCTAGCGGGGGCTTGTTAAATGAGCAGTTCTTC. Protein sequence: CATSGASGGLLNEQFF. The chain links TRBV24-1 to TRBJ2-1, with 10 bases fitting TRBD2. The CDR3 has 16 amino acids. Germline loops: CDR1 KGHDR, CDR2 SFDVKD. J was trimmed by 7 bases and V by 5 bases; bases with no gene match: 10.

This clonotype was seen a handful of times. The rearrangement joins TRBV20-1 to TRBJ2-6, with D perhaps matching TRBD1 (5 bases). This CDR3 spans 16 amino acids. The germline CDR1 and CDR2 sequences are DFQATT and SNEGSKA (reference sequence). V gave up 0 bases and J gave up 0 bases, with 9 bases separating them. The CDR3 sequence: CSARDGAYSGANVLTF. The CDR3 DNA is TGCAGTGCTAGAGATGGGGCATACTCTGGGGCCAACGTCCTGACTTTC.

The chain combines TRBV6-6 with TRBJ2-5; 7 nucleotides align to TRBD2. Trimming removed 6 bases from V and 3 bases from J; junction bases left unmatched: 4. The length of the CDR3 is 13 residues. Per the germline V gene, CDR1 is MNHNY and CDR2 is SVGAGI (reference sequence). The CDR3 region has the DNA TGTGCCAGCAGGATGGGGGGGAAAGAGACCCAGTACTTC. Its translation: CASRMGGKETQYF.

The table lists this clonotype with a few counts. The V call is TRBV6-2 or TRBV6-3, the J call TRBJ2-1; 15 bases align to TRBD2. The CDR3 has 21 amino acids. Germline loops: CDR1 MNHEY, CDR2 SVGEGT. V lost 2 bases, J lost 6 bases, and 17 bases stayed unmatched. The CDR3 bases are TGTGCCAGCAGTTACCCTGGACTAGCGGGAGGGCCTGTGATCTCGTTCAATGAGCAGTTCTTC. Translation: CASSYPGLAGGPVISFNEQFF.

The CDR3 nucleotides are TGTGCCAGCAGCATCAGGGGCGTTTCCTACAATGAGCAGTTCTTC. It codes for CASSIRGVSYNEQFF. J is TRBJ2-1 and V is TRBV7-2, with D possibly matching TRBD1 (6 bases). V lost 5 bases and J 1 base, leaving 12 bases between the germline ends. Per the germline V gene, CDR1 is SGHTA and CDR2 is FQGNSA. This CDR3 comprises 15 residues. Complete variable domain (other parts from reference TRBV7-2 and TRBJ2-1): GAGVSQSPSNKVTEKGKDVELRCDPISGHTALYWYRQSLGQGLEFLIYFQGNSAPDKSGLPSDRFSAERTGGSVSTLTIQRTQQEDSAVYLCASSIRGVSYNEQFFGPGTRLTVL.

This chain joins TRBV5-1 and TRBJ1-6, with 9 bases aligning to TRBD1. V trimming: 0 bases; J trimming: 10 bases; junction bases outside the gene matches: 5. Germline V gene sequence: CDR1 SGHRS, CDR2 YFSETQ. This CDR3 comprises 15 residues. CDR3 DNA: TGCGCCAGCAGCTTGGAGAGGACAGGGGCCTCACCCCTCCACTTT. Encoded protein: CASSLERTGASPLHF.

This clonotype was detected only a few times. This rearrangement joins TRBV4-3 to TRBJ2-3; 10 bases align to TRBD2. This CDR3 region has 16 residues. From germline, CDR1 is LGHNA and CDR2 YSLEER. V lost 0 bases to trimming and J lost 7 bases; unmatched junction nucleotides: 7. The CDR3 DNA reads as TGCGCCAGCAGCCAAGACAGACTAGCGGGTCTTCATACGCAGTATTTT. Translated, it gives CASSQDRLAGLHTQYF.

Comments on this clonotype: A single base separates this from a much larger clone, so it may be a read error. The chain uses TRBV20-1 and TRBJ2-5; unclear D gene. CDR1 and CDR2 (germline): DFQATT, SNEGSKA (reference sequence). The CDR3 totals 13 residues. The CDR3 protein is CSAIRADQETKYF. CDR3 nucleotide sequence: TGCAGTGCTATAAGGGCGGACCAAGAGACCAAGTACTTC.

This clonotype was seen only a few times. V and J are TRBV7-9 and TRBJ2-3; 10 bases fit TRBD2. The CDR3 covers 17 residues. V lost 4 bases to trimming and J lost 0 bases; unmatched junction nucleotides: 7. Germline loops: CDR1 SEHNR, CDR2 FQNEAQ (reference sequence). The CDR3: CASSYLEGLASTDTQYF. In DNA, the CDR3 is TGTGCCAGCAGCTACCTCGAGGGACTAGCGAGCACAGATACGCAGTATTTT.

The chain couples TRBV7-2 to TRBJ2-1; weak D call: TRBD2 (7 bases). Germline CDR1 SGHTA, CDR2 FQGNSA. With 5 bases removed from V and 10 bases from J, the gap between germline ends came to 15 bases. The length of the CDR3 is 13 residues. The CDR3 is CASSNGGAREQFF. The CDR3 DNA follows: TGTGCCAGCAGCAATGGGGGGGCCAGAGAGCAGTTCTTC.

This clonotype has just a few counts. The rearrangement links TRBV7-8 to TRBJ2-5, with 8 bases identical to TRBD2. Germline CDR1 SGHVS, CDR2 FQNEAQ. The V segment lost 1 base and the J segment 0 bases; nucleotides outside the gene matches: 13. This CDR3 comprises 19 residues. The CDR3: CASSLGRLAGVINQETQYF. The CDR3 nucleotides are TGTGCCAGCAGCTTAGGGAGGCTAGCGGGCGTTATCAACCAAGAGACCCAGTACTTC.

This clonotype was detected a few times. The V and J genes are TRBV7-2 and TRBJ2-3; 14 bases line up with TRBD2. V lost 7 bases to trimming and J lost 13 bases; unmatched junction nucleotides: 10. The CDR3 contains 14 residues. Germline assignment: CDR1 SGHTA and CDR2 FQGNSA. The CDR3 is CASNARLAGGLEYF. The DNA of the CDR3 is TGTGCCAGCAACGCTCGACTAGCGGGGGGGCTGGAGTATTTT.

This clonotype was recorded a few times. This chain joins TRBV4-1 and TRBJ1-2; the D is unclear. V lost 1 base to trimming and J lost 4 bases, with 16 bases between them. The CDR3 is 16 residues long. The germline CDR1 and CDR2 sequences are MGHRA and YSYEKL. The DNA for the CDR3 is TGCGCCAGCAGCCAAGTTCTAATCCTCCGGGGCTATGGCTACACCTTC. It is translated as CASSQVLILRGYGYTF.

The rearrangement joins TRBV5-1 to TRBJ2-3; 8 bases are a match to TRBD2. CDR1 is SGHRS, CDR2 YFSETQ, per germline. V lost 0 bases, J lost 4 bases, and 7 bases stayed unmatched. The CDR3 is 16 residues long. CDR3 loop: CASSLAGGAVADTQYF. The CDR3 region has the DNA TGCGCCAGCAGCTTGGCCGGGGGGGCTGTGGCAGATACGCAGTATTTT.

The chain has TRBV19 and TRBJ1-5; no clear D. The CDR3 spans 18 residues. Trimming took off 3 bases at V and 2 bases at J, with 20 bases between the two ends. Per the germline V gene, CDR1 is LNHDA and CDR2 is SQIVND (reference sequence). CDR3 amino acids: CASSIWSTRYSGNQPQHF. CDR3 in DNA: TGTGCCAGTAGTATCTGGTCAACTCGATATTCGGGCAATCAGCCCCAGCATTTT. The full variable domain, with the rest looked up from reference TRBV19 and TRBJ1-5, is DGGITQSPKYLFRKEGQNVTLSCEQNLNHDAMYWYRQDPGQGLRLIYYSQIVNDFQKGDIAEGYSVSREKKESFPLTVTSAQKNPTAFYLCASSIWSTRYSGNQPQHFGDGTRLSIL.

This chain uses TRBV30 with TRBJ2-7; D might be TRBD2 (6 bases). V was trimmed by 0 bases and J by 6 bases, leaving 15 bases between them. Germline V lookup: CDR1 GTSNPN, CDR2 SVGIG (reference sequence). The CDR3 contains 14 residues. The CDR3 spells CAWSVPRGGIEQYF. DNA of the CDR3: TGTGCCTGGAGTGTACCCCGGGGCGGGATCGAGCAGTACTTC.

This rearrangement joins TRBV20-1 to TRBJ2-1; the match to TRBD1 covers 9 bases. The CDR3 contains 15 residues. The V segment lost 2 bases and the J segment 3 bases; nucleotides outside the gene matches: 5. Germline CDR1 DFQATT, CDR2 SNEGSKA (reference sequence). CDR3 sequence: CSARRWDRDYNEQFF. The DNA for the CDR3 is TGCAGTGCTAGACGCTGGGACAGGGACTACAATGAGCAGTTCTTC.

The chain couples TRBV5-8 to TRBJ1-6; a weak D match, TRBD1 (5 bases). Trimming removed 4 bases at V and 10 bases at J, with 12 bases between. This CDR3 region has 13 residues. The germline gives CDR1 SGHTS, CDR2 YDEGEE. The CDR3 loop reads CASSRRDQSPLHF. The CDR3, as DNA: TGTGCCAGCAGCCGCCGGGACCAGTCACCCCTCCACTTT.

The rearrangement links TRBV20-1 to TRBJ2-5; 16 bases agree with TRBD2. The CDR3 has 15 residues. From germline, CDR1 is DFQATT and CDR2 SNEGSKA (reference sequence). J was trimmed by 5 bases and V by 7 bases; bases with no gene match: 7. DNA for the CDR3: TGCAGTGAAAAGGGACTAGCGGGAGGGCCGGAGACCCAGTACTTC. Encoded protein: CSEKGLAGGPETQYF.

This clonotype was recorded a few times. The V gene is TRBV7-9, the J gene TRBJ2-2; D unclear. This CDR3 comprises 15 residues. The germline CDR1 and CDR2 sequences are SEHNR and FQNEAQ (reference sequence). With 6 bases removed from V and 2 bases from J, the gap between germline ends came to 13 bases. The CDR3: CASRGRFANTGELFF. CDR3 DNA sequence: TGTGCCAGCAGGGGTCGCTTCGCTAACACCGGGGAGCTGTTTTTT.

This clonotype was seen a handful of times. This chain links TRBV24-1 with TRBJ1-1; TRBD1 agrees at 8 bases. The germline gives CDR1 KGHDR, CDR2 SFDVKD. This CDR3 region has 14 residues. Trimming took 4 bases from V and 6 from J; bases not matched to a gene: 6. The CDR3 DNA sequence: TGTGCCACCAGTGACCCCGGGACAGGCTCTGAAGCTTTCTTT. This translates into CATSDPGTGSEAFF.

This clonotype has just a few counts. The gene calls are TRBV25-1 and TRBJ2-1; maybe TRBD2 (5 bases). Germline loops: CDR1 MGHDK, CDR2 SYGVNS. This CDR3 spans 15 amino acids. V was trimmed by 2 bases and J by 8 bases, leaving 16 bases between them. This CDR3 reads CASSEDGESWDEQFF. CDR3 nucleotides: TGTGCCAGCAGTGAAGACGGGGAGTCATGGGATGAGCAGTTCTTC.

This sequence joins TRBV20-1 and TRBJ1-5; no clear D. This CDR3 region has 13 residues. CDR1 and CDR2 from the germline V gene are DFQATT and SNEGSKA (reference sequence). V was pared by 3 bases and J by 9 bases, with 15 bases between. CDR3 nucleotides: TGCAGTGCTAGTAACAGTGGAAGCGGGCCCCAGCATTTT. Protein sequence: CSASNSGSGPQHF.